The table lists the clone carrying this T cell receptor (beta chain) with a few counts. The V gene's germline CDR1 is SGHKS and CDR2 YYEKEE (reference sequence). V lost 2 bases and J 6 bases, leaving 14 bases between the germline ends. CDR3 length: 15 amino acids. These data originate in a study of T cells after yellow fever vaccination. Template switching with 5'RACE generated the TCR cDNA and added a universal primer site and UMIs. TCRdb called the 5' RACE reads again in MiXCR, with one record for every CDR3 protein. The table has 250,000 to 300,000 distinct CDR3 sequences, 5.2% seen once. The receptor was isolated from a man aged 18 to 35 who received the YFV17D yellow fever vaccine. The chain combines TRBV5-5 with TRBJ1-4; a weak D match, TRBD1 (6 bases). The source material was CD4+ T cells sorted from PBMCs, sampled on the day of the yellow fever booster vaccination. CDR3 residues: CASSLRQAGDEKLFF. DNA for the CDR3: TGTGCCAGCAGCTTACGACAGGCCGGGGATGAAAAACTGTTTTTT.